This T cell receptor (beta chain) appears in the sequencing data of a study of CD8 T cells in Susac syndrome. When the RNA was reverse transcribed, random hexamers were used with an input of about 0.5 to 1 ug. In TCRdb, the immunoSEQ multiplex PCR reads were re-called with MiXCR into one record per CDR3 protein. The sample shows approximately 190,000 distinct CDR3 sequences, over 90% of them seen only once. Regarding the study as a whole: TEMRA cells and active patients showed peak Susac CD8+ clonal expansion.

As regards this clonotype: What it recognizes is unknown.

This CDR3 is 15 amino acids long. Per the germline V gene, CDR1 is KGHSH and CDR2 is LQKENI. J gave up 3 bases and V 2 bases, and 6 bases lay outside the gene matches. The chain recombines TRBV18 with TRBJ2-5; 7 bases map to TRBD2. The origin of this receptor is a human donor with Susac syndrome. The specimen sequenced was CD8+ T cells from PBMCs. In DNA, the CDR3 is TGTGCCAGCTCACCATCAGCGGGGAGGGAAGAGACCCAGTACTTC. Residues: CASSPSAGREETQYF.